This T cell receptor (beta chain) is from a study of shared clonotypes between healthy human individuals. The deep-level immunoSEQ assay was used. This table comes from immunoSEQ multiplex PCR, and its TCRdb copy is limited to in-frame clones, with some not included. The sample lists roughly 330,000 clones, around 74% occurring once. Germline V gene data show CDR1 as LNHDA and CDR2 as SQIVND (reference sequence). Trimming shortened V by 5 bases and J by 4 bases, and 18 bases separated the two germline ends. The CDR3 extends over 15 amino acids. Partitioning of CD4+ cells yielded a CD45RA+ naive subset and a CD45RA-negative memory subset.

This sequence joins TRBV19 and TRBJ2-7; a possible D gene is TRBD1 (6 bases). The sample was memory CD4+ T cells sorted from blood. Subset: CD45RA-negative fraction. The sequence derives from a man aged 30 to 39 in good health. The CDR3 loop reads CASSPLTGPQYEQYF. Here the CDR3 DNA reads TGTGCCAGTAGTCCCCTCACAGGGCCTCAGTACGAGCAGTACTTC. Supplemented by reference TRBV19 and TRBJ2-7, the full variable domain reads DGGITQSPKYLFRKEGQNVTLSCEQNLNHDAMYWYRQDPGQGLRLIYYSQIVNDFQKGDIAEGYSVSREKKESFPLTVTSAQKNPTAFYLCASSPLTGPQYEQYFGPGTRLTVT.